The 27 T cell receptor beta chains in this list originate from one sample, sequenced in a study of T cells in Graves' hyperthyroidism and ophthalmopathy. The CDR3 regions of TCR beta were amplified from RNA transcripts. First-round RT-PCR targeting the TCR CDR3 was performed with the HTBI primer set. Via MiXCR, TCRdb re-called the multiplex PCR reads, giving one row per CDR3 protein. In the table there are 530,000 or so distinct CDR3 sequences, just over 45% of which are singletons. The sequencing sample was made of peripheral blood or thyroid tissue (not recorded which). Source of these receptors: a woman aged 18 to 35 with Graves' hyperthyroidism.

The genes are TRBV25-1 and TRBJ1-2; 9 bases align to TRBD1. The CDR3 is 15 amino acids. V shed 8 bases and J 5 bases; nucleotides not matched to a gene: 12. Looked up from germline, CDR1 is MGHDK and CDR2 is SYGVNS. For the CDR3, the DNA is TGTGCCAGCCAAGATAGGACAGGGGCGGGGTATGGCTACACCTTC. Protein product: CASQDRTGAGYGYTF.

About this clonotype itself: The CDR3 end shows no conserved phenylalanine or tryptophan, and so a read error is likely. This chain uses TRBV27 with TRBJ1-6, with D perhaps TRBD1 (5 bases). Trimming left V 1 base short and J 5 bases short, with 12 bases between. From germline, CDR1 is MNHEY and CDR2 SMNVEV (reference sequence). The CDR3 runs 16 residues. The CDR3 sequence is CASSLYGAVNNSPLHL. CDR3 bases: TGTGCCAGCAGTTTATATGGGGCAGTAAATAATTCACCCCTCCACCTT.

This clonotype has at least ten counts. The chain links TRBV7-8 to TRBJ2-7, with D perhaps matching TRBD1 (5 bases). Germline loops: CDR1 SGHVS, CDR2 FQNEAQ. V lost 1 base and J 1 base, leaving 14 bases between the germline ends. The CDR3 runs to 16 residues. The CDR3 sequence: CASSLGSQGLSYEQYF. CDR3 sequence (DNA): TGTGCCAGCAGCTTAGGATCCCAGGGTCTTTCCTACGAGCAGTACTTC.

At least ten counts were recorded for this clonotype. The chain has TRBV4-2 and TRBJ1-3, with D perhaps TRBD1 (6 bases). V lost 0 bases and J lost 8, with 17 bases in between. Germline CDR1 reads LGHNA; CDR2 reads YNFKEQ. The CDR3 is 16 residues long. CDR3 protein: CASSQDKNRVEYTIYF. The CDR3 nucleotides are TGTGCCAGCAGCCAAGATAAAAACAGGGTGGAATACACCATATATTTT.

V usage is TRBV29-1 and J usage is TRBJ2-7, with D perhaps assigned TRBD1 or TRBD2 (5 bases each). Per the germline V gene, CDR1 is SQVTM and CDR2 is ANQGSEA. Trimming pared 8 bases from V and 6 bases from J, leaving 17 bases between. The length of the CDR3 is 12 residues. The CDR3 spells CSPGAGRSEQYF. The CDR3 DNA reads TGCAGCCCCGGGGCAGGACGGAGCGAGCAGTACTTC.

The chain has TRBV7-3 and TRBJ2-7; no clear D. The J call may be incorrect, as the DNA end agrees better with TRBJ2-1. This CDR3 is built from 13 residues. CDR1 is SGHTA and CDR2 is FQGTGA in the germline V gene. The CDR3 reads CASSLGVNNEQFF. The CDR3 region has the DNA TGTGCCAGCAGCTTAGGCGTAAACAATGAGCAGTTCTTC.

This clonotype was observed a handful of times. In DNA, the CDR3 is TGTGCCACATTAACAGGGTCGGGCACAGATACGCAGTATTTT. Its translation is CATLTGSGTDTQYF. This chain joins TRBV10-3 and TRBJ2-3; the D gene is possibly TRBD1 (6 bases). The CDR3 spans 14 residues. Trimming cost V 10 bases and J 1 base, with 15 bases left between them. The germline V gene has CDR1 ENHRY and CDR2 SYGVKD.

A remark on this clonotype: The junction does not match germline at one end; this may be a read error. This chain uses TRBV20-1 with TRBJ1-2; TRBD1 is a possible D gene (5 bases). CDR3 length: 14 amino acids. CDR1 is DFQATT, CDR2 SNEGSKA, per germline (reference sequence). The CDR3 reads CSARVSGTSGMDKF. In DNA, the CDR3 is TGCAGTGCTAGAGTATCCGGGACTAGCGGGATGGACAAGTTC.

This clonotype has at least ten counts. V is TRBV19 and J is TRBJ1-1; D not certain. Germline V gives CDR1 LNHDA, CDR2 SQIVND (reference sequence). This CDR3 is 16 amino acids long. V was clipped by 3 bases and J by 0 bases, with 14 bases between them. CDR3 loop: CASSILGKPMNTEAFF. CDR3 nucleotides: TGTGCCAGTAGTATTCTGGGGAAACCCATGAACACTGAAGCTTTCTTT.

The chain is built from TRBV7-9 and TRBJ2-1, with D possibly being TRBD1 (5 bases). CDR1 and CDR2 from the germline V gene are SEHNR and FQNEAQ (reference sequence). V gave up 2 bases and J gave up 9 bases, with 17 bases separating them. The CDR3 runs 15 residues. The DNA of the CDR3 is TGTGCCAGCAGCTTATCGGCAGGGCCCAGTAGTGAGCAGTTCTTC. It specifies CASSLSAGPSSEQFF.

The CDR3 region is CASSREGLGEQYF. CDR3 coding DNA: TGTGCCTCCTCCCGGGAGGGCCTGGGCGAGCAGTACTTC. The rearrangement joins TRBV7-6 to TRBJ2-7; 8 positions agree with TRBD2. The CDR3 loop spans 13 amino acids. Germline V CDR1 and CDR2: SGHVS, FNYEAQ. J gave up 6 bases and V 11 bases, and 12 bases lay outside the gene matches.

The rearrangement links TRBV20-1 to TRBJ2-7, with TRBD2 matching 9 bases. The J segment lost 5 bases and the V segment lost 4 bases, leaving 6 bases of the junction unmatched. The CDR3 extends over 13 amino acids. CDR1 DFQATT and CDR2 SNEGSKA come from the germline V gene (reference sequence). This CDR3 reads CSATVAGADEQYF. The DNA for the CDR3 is TGCAGTGCTACGGTAGCGGGAGCCGACGAGCAGTACTTC.

The CDR3 sequence is CSGRASETQYF. The DNA for the CDR3 is TGCAGCGGGAGGGCCTCAGAGACCCAGTACTTC. The chain couples TRBV29-1 to TRBJ2-5, with D tentatively TRBD2 (6 bases). CDR1 and CDR2 from the germline V gene are SQVTM and ANQGSEA. This CDR3 spans 11 amino acids. Deletions cut 7 bases from V and 4 bases from J, with 10 bases between.

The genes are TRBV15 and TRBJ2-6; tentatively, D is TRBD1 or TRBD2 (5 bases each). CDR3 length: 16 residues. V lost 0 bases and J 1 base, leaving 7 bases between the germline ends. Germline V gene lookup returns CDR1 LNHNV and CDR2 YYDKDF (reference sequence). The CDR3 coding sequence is TGTGCCACCAGCAGAGATTGGGGGTCTGGGGCCAACGTCCTGACTTTC. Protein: CATSRDWGSGANVLTF.

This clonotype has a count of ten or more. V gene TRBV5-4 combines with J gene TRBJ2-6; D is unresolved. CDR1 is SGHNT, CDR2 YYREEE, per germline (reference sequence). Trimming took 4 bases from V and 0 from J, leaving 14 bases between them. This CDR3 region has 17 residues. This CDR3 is CASSPPAPYSGANVLTF. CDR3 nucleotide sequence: TGTGCCAGCAGCCCCCCAGCCCCATACTCTGGGGCCAACGTCCTGACTTTC. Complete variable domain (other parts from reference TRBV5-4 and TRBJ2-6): ETGVTQSPTHLIKTRGQQVTLRCSSQSGHNTVSWYQQALGQGPQFIFQYYREEENGRGNFPPRFSGLQFPNYSSELNVNALELDDSALYLCASSPPAPYSGANVLTFGAGSRLTVL.

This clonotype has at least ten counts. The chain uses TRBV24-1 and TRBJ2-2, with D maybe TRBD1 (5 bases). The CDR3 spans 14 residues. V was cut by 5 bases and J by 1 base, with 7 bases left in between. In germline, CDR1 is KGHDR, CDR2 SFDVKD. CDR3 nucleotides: TGTGCCACCAGTGGTGACAGGAACACCGGGGAGCTGTTTTTT. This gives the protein CATSGDRNTGELFF.

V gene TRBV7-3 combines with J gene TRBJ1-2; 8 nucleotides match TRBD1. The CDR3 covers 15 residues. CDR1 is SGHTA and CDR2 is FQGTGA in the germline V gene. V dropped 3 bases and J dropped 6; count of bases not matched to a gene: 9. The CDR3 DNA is TGTGCCAGCAGCTTTGGGACAGGTGTCCCGAATGGCTACACCTTC. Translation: CASSFGTGVPNGYTF. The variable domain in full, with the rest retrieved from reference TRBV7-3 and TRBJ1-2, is GAGVSQTPSNKVTEKGKYVELRCDPISGHTALYWYRQSLGQGPEFLIYFQGTGAADDSGLPNDRFFAVRPEGSVSTLKIQRTERGDSAVYLCASSFGTGVPNGYTFGSGTRLTVV.

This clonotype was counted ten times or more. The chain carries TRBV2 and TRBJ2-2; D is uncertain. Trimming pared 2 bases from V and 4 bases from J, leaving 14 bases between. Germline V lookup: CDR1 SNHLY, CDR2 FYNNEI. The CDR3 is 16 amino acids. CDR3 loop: CASSEQALWFTGELFF. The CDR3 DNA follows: TGTGCCAGCAGTGAACAGGCGCTATGGTTCACCGGGGAGCTGTTTTTT. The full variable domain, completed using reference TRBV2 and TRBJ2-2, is EPEVTQTPSHQVTQMGQEVILRCVPISNHLYFYWYRQILGQKVEFLVSFYNNEISEKSEIFDDQFSVERPDGSNFTLKIRSTKLEDSAMYFCASSEQALWFTGELFFGEGSRLTVL.

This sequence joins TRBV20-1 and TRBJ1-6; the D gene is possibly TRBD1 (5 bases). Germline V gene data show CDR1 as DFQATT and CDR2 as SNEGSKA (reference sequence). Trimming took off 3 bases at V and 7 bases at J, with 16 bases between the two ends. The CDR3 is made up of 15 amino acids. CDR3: CSASTGTLRNSPLHF. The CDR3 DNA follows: TGCAGTGCTAGCACCGGGACTCTACGGAATTCACCCCTCCACTTT.

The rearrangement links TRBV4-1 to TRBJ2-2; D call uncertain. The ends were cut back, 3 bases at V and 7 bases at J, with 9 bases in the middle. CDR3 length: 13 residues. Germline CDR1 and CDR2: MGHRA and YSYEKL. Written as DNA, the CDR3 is TGCGCCAGCAGCCATATGGGATTCGGGGAGCTGTTTTTT. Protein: CASSHMGFGELFF.

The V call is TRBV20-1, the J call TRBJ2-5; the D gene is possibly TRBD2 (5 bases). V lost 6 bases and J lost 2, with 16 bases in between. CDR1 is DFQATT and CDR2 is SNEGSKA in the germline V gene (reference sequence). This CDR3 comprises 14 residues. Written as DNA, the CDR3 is TGCAGTGCCAGTAGAGACGGCGGGCAAGAGACCCAGTACTTC. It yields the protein CSASRDGGQETQYF.

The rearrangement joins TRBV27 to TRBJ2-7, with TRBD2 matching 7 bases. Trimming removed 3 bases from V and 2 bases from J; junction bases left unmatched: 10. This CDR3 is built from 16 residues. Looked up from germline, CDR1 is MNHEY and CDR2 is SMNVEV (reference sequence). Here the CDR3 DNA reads TGTGCCAGCAGTTTCACGGAGTCTAGCGGTCCCTACGAGCAGTACTTC. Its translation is CASSFTESSGPYEQYF.

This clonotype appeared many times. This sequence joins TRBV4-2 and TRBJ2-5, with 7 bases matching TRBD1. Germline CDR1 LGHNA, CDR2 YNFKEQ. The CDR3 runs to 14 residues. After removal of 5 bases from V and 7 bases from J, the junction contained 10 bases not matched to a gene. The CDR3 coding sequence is TGTGCCAGCAGCAACACCGGGACAGAGGGGACCCAGTACTTC. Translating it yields CASSNTGTEGTQYF.

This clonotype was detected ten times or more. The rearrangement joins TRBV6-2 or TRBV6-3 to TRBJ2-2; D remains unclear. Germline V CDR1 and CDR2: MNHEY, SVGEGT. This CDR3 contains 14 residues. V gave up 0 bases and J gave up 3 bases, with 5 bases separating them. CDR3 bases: TGTGCCAGCAGTTACTCCTTGGACACCGGGGAGCTGTTTTTT. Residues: CASSYSLDTGELFF.

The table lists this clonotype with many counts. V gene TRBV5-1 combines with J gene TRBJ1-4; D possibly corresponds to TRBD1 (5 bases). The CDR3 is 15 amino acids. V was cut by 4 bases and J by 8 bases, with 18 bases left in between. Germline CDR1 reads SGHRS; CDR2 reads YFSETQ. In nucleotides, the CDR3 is TGCGCCAGCAGCCAGTCCGGGACCCCCGAGGAAAAACTGTTTTTT. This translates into CASSQSGTPEEKLFF. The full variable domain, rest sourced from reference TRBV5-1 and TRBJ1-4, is KAGVTQTPRYLIKTRGQQVTLSCSPISGHRSVSWYQQTPGQGLQFLFEYFSETQRNKGNFPGRFSGRQFSNSRSEMNVSTLELGDSALYLCASSQSGTPEEKLFFGSGTQLSVL.

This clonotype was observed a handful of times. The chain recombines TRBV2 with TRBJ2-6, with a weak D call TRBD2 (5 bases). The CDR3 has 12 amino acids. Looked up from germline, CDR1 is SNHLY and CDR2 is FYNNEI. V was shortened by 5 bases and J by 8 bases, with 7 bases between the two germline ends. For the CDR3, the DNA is TGTGCCAGCAGTTTCGGGACCAACGTCCTGACTTTC. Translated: CASSFGTNVLTF.

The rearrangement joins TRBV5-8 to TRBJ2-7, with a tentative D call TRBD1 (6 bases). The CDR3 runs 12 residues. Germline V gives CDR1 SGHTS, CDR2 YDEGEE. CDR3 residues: CAREDSTYEQYF. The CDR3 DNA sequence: TGTGCTAGAGAGGACAGCACCTACGAGCAGTACTTC.